This T cell receptor (beta chain) was identified in a study of T cells in Graves' hyperthyroidism and ophthalmopathy. V was cut by 0 bases and J by 3 bases, with 15 bases left in between. Germline CDR1 and CDR2: DFQATT and SNEGSKA (reference sequence). The CDR3 is 15 residues long. The investigators amplified TCR beta CDR3 regions from RNA transcripts. First-round RT-PCR targeting the TCR CDR3 was performed with the HTBI primer set. One entry per CDR3 protein, called by TCRdb with MiXCR from the multiplex PCR reads. The sample carries about 700,000 distinct CDR3 sequences, 45% recorded once. The chain has TRBV20-1 and TRBJ2-7; D may be TRBD1 or TRBD2 (5 bases each). Material: peripheral blood or thyroid tissue (not recorded which). The sequence derives from an adult man with Graves' disease, either hyperthyroidism or ophthalmopathy (not recorded which). The CDR3 here is CSARDLRGRHYEQYF. Written as DNA, the CDR3 is TGCAGTGCTAGAGACCTTAGGGGACGGCACTACGAGCAGTACTTC.